The 22 T cell receptor beta chains given below trace back to one sample, sequenced in a study of T cell repertoires in cytomegalovirus infection. For these receptors, no antigen is known. TCRdb redid the calling of the reads with MiXCR, one entry per CDR3 protein. The repertoire consists of approximately 500,000 distinct CDR3 sequences, with about 33% occurring once and the leading ten covering around a sixth. Specimen: cultured PBMCs, collected from culture after CMV antigen stimulation. Every receptor here comes from a human donor in good health (CMV status not recorded). Some clones in this sample may be carry-over from other donors' samples.

The CDR3 is CASKLLGQGGQETQYF. The CDR3 bases are TGTGCCAGTAAACTTCTCGGACAGGGAGGCCAAGAGACCCAGTACTTC. The chain links TRBV19 to TRBJ2-5, with TRBD1 identical over 8 bases. CDR3 length: 16 residues. The trim removed 7 bases at V and 1 base at J, leaving 11 bases unmatched. Germline CDR1 LNHDA, CDR2 SQIVND (reference sequence).

There are a few counts of this clonotype. The gene calls are TRBV19 and TRBJ2-3, with 7 bases aligning to TRBD1. The CDR3 is 17 residues long. The germline CDR1 and CDR2 sequences are LNHDA and SQIVND (reference sequence). Trimming took 5 bases from V and 0 from J; bases not matched to a gene: 11. The CDR3 DNA reads TGTGCCAGTAGTGAAGACCGACAGGGTACAAGCACAGATACGCAGTATTTT. Translated: CASSEDRQGTSTDTQYF.

V and J are TRBV12-3 or TRBV12-4 and TRBJ2-5; D is possibly TRBD2 (5 bases). The CDR3 runs to 14 residues. The V end was cut by 2 bases, the J end by 8 bases, with 15 bases between. CDR3 protein: CASSLRRGSGTQYF. CDR3 DNA sequence: TGTGCCAGCAGTTTAAGGCGCGGGTCCGGAACCCAGTACTTC.

The rearrangement links TRBV2 to TRBJ2-3; D tentatively fits TRBD1 or TRBD2 (5 bases each). Germline CDR1 reads SNHLY; CDR2 reads FYNNEI. This CDR3 spans 11 amino acids. Trimming took off 6 bases at V and 5 bases at J, with 6 bases between the two ends. CDR3 residues: CASRRGDTQYF. CDR3 bases: TGTGCCAGCAGGAGGGGAGATACGCAGTATTTT.

This clonotype was found a few times. The V call is TRBV5-6, the J call TRBJ2-3, with TRBD2 matching 8 bases. This CDR3 has 14 residues. V shed 6 bases and J 3 bases; nucleotides not matched to a gene: 6. CDR1 is SGHDT and CDR2 is YYEEEE in the germline V gene. The CDR3, as DNA: TGTGCCAGCAACTTAGCGGGGCCGACAGATACGCAGTATTTT. Its translation: CASNLAGPTDTQYF.

This clonotype was observed a few times. The genes are TRBV27 and TRBJ1-5, with a weak D call TRBD1 (5 bases). The CDR3 runs to 16 residues. With 2 bases removed from V and 4 bases from J, the gap between germline ends came to 15 bases. The germline CDR1 and CDR2 sequences are MNHEY and SMNVEV (reference sequence). In DNA, the CDR3 is TGTGCCAGCAGTTTAGCCCAGGGTTCTGGAAATCAGCCCCAGCATTTT. Translated, it gives CASSLAQGSGNQPQHF.

A few counts support this clonotype. The CDR3 DNA reads TGTGCCAGCAGCCCCCGACAGGGCTGGAATGAGCAGTTCTTC. It translates to CASSPRQGWNEQFF. The chain recombines TRBV14 with TRBJ2-1, with 7 bases lining up with TRBD1. V trimming: 4 bases; J trimming: 7 bases; junction bases outside the gene matches: 7. Germline values: CDR1 SGHDN, CDR2 FVKESK. The CDR3 contains 14 residues.

In its sample, this clonotype was seen many times. J is TRBJ2-5 and V is TRBV20-1; TRBD2 aligns across 12 bases. The trim removed 6 bases at V and 3 bases at J, leaving 11 bases unmatched. Germline loops: CDR1 DFQATT, CDR2 SNEGSKA (reference sequence). The CDR3 is made up of 16 amino acids. As DNA, the CDR3 is TGCAGTGCCCGCGGACTAGCGGGAAATATGGAAGAGACCCAGTACTTC. It yields the protein CSARGLAGNMEETQYF.

This sequence joins TRBV3-1 and TRBJ2-2, with 7 bases that match TRBD2. Germline lookup yields CDR1 LGHDT and CDR2 YNNKEL (reference sequence). The CDR3 is 15 amino acids. Trimming at V came to 7 bases and at J to 3 bases, leaving 8 bases not matched to a gene. The CDR3 DNA sequence: TGTGCCAGCAAAATTCTAGCGGACCACACCGGGGAGCTGTTTTTT. Residues: CASKILADHTGELFF.

This clonotype was counted a few times. The chain recombines TRBV9 with TRBJ2-3; 9 bases map to TRBD2. V lost 3 bases to trimming and J lost 0 bases; unmatched junction nucleotides: 5. Germline CDR1 SGDLS, CDR2 YYNGEE. This CDR3 comprises 16 residues. CDR3 residues: CASSGWTSASTDTQYF. The CDR3 DNA reads TGTGCCAGCAGCGGTTGGACTAGCGCAAGCACAGATACGCAGTATTTT.

As DNA, the CDR3 is TGTGCCAGCAGTTACTCGACTGGAGGGGCCTACAATGAGCAGTTCTTC. Amino acids: CASSYSTGGAYNEQFF. This chain uses TRBV6-5 with TRBJ2-1; D possibly corresponds to TRBD2 (6 bases). The CDR3 covers 16 residues. Germline V gene sequence: CDR1 MNHEY, CDR2 SVGAGI. Trimming left V 0 bases short and J 2 bases short, with 11 bases between.

The CDR3 coding sequence is TGCGCCAGCAGCCAGCGTGGAGGGAGCTCTGGAAACACCATATATTTT. Translating gives CASSQRGGSSGNTIYF. The chain employs TRBV4-1 and TRBJ1-3; D call uncertain. Germline V gene data show CDR1 as MGHRA and CDR2 as YSYEKL. V shed 3 bases and J shed 0 bases, with 12 bases lying between them. The CDR3 is made up of 16 amino acids.

This clonotype was seen a handful of times. V is TRBV6-1 and J is TRBJ1-3; no definite D call. CDR1 and CDR2 from the germline V gene are MNHNS and SASEGT. The V and J ends lost 5 bases and 1 base respectively, with 9 bases between them. This CDR3 has 14 amino acids. The CDR3 DNA is TGTGCCAGCAGTTGGACTAATTCTGGAAACACCATATATTTT. It encodes CASSWTNSGNTIYF.

The chain joins TRBV7-2 to TRBJ2-1; no clear D. Germline V CDR1 and CDR2: SGHTA, FQGNSA. The length of the CDR3 is 15 residues. The germline V and J ends were trimmed by 2 bases and 0 bases, with 8 bases remaining between them. The CDR3 DNA is TGTGCCAGCAGCTTATCGTGGGTCTCCTACAATGAGCAGTTCTTC. Protein: CASSLSWVSYNEQFF.

Only a few counts were recorded for this clonotype. V gene TRBV19 combines with J gene TRBJ2-1; 13 nucleotides match TRBD2. CDR3 length: 16 amino acids. Germline V gene lookup returns CDR1 LNHDA and CDR2 SQIVND (reference sequence). V lost 9 bases and J lost 4; bases outside the gene matches: 9. The CDR3 DNA reads TGTGCCAGCAGGACTAGCGGGAGTAGGAATTACAATGAGCAGTTCTTC. It yields the protein CASRTSGSRNYNEQFF.

The chain has TRBV4-3 and TRBJ1-1; D not resolved. Germline CDR1 is LGHNA and CDR2 is YSLEER. This CDR3 has 14 amino acids. The V end lost 0 bases, the J end lost 6 bases, and 11 bases lay between the germline ends. The CDR3 region is CASSQDFGDSEAFF. The CDR3 DNA follows: TGCGCCAGCAGCCAAGATTTTGGGGATTCTGAAGCTTTCTTT.

This sequence joins TRBV27 and TRBJ2-7, with TRBD1 matching over 11 bases. V lost 6 bases to trimming and J lost 1 base; unmatched junction nucleotides: 8. The CDR3 totals 16 residues. Germline assignment: CDR1 MNHEY and CDR2 SMNVEV (reference sequence). This chain's CDR3 is CASSRAGQGASYEQYV. In DNA, the CDR3 is TGTGCCAGCAGCAGGGCAGGACAGGGGGCATCCTACGAGCAGTACGTC.

The rearrangement uses TRBV19 and TRBJ2-3; possibly TRBD1 or TRBD2 for D (5 bases each). This CDR3 has 16 amino acids. The V end lost 8 bases, the J end lost 3 bases, and 21 bases lay between the germline ends. Germline values: CDR1 LNHDA, CDR2 SQIVND (reference sequence). The CDR3 coding sequence is TGTGCCAGTCACTACGGGGCAGTGTTCGGGACAGATACGCAGTATTTT. Protein product: CASHYGAVFGTDTQYF.

The chain joins TRBV11-2 to TRBJ1-2; 7 bases line up with TRBD1. The CDR3 spans 14 residues. The ends lost 4 bases at V and 4 bases at J; junction bases unmatched: 6. Germline V gene data show CDR1 as SGHAT and CDR2 as FQNNGV. CDR3 DNA sequence: TGTGCCAGCAGCTCACAGGGGACAGCCTATGGCTACACCTTC. This sequence encodes CASSSQGTAYGYTF.

This clonotype was seen a few times. The V call is TRBV19, the J call TRBJ2-1, with 8 positions matching TRBD2. The junction had 21 bases not matched to a gene; V was cut back by 0 bases and J by 8 bases. This CDR3 comprises 20 residues. Germline V lookup: CDR1 LNHDA, CDR2 SQIVND (reference sequence). In DNA form, the CDR3 reads TGTGCCAGTAGTATAGATGTCGCTAGCGGGTCCTCCTGGGCCATGTATGAGCAGTTCTTC. This gives the protein CASSIDVASGSSWAMYEQFF.

This clonotype was counted a few times. This sequence joins TRBV6-1 and TRBJ2-7; D ambiguous. The length of the CDR3 is 13 residues. Germline V gene data show CDR1 as MNHNS and CDR2 as SASEGT. Trimming took off 3 bases at V and 0 bases at J, with 6 bases between the two ends. CDR3 sequence reads: CASSDTISYEQYF. CDR3 DNA: TGTGCCAGCAGTGACACTATCTCCTACGAGCAGTACTTC.

This sequence joins TRBV12-3 or TRBV12-4 and TRBJ2-1; TRBD2 matches at 10 bases. The CDR3 sequence is 14 residues long. V gave up 6 bases and J gave up 8 bases; unmatched junction bases: 7. In nucleotides, the CDR3 is TGTGCCAGCAGGAGCGGGGGGGGGGGGGATGAGCAGTTCTTC. This encodes CASRSGGGGDEQFF.